These T cell receptor beta chains were read from a single sample in a study of shared clonotypes between healthy human individuals. Assay: immunoSEQ multiplex PCR; the TCRdb copy retains only in-frame clones and omits some. The sample gives 2 million to 2.5 million clones, 85% to 95% of which show up once; around 0.35% is in the top ten. The sample taken for sequencing was naive CD4+ T cells from PBMCs. These receptors all come from a man between 18 and 35 years old in good health. Some clones in this sample may be carry-over from other donors' samples. Each CDR3 is given with its conserved first and last residue. A D gene is named only where the DNA matches it firmly. Clone sizes are given selectively: once, few, many, or a class where the clone is expanded.

j_call,d_call,clone_size,v_call,cdr3_aa,cdr3_nt
TRBJ2-1,TRBD1,.,TRBV7-2,CASSQTGDNEQFF,TGTGCCAGCAGCCAGACAGGGGACAATGAGCAGTTCTTC
TRBJ2-7,.,.,TRBV10-2,CASGLLTYEQYF,TGCGCCTCGGGACTTTTAACCTACGAGCAGTACTTC
TRBJ1-1,.,.,TRBV5-1,CASRIVTGSTEAFF,TGCGCCAGCCGCATTGTCACAGGGAGTACTGAAGCTTTCTTT
TRBJ1-2,.,.,TRBV19,CASSMPGLNYGYTF,TGTGCCAGTAGTATGCCAGGTCTTAACTATGGCTACACCTTC
TRBJ2-5,TRBD2,.,TRBV2,CATGIGLGETQYF,TGTGCCACAGGGATCGGACTAGGAGAGACCCAGTACTTC
TRBJ2-1,TRBD1,.,TRBV11-3,CASSVTSTGGDEQFF,TGTGCCAGCAGCGTAACCTCGACAGGGGGGGATGAGCAGTTCTTC
TRBJ2-7,TRBD2,once,TRBV30,CPLAPVREGPPYEQYF,TGTCCACTGGCGCCGGTGCGGGAGGGCCCCCCCTACGAGCAGTACTTC
TRBJ2-7,.,.,TRBV6-1,CASSAFGEQYF,TGTGCCAGCAGTGCCTTTGGCGAGCAGTACTTC
TRBJ2-1,.,.,TRBV18,CASSPPTRANNEQFF,TGTGCCAGCTCACCACCAACTCGAGCTAACAATGAGCAGTTCTTC
TRBJ2-3,TRBD1,.,TRBV5-8,CASSQGDRTGSSDTQYF,TGTGCCAGCAGCCAAGGGGACCGGACAGGGTCCTCAGATACGCAGTATTTT
TRBJ2-7,TRBD2,.,TRBV4-1,CASSPATGTSGSNYEQYF,TGCGCCAGCAGCCCAGCCACCGGGACTAGCGGGAGTAACTACGAGCAGTACTTC
TRBJ1-5,.,once,TRBV21-1,CASSKAGRLYSNQPQHF,TGTGCCAGCAGCAAAGCGGGGCGGCTCTATAGCAATCAGCCCCAGCATTTT
TRBJ1-1,.,once,TRBV28,CASSPPIRTNTEAFF,TGTGCCAGCAGTCCCCCGATCAGGACGAACACTGAAGCTTTCTTT
TRBJ2-5,TRBD1,.,TRBV30,CAWSVGQGLTQYF,TGTGCCTGGAGTGTGGGACAGGGTTTGACCCAGTACTTC
TRBJ2-3,.,.,TRBV6-4,CASSDSTGAQYF,TGTGCCAGCAGTGACTCGACTGGGGCGCAGTATTTT
TRBJ1-4,.,.,TRBV27,CASSLGGANEKLFF,TGTGCCAGCAGTTTGGGGGGGGCGAATGAAAAACTGTTTTTT
TRBJ2-5,TRBD2,.,TRBV5-1,CASSRGTSQETQYF,TGCGCCAGCAGCCGAGGGACTAGCCAAGAGACCCAGTACTTC
TRBJ1-1,.,few,TRBV7-3,CASSSQGNTEAFF,TGTGCCAGCAGTTCGCAGGGGAACACTGAAGCTTTCTTT
TRBJ2-3,.,.,TRBV14,CASSQVFDWRLSTDTQYF,TGTGCCAGCAGCCAAGTGTTCGATTGGCGGTTAAGCACAGATACGCAGTATTTT
TRBJ2-1,.,.,TRBV7-2,CASSSGLRNEQFF,TGTGCCAGCAGCTCCGGGTTAAGGAATGAGCAGTTCTTC
TRBJ1-2,.,.,TRBV5-1,CASSAGTGARYGYTF,TGCGCCAGCAGCGCCGGAACAGGAGCACGGTATGGCTACACCTTC
TRBJ1-4,TRBD1,.,TRBV5-1,CASSRGQGGPNEKLFF,TGCGCCAGCAGTCGTGGACAGGGTGGACCAAATGAAAAACTGTTTTTT
TRBJ2-4,TRBD2,.,TRBV11-2,CASSGTSGSLQNIQYF,TGTGCCAGCAGTGGGACTAGCGGGAGTCTCCAAAACATTCAGTACTTC
TRBJ2-4,TRBD1,.,TRBV9,CASSVGQGTKNIQYF,TGTGCCAGCAGCGTTGGACAGGGGACCAAAAACATTCAGTACTTC
TRBJ2-7,TRBD2,.,TRBV11-2,CASSFPGLAGPGVSYEQYF,TGTGCCAGCAGCTTCCCGGGACTAGCGGGTCCGGGCGTCTCCTACGAGCAGTACTTC
TRBJ1-2,TRBD1,.,TRBV5-4,CASSPGQEINYGYTF,TGTGCCAGCAGCCCGGGACAGGAGATTAACTATGGCTACACCTTC
TRBJ2-7,TRBD2,.,TRBV14,CASSQGDSGVSYEQYF,TGTGCCAGCAGCCAAGGTGATAGCGGGGTCTCCTACGAGCAGTACTTC
TRBJ2-7,.,.,TRBV28,CASSYAYYEQYF,TGTGCCAGCAGTTACGCCTACTACGAGCAGTACTTC
TRBJ2-5,.,.,TRBV27,CASSPIGGVGETQYF,TGTGCCAGCAGTCCCATAGGAGGGGTTGGGGAGACCCAGTACTTC
TRBJ1-1,.,.,TRBV5-1,CASSLGQAGTEAFF,TGCGCCAGCAGCCTCGGCCAGGCGGGCACTGAAGCTTTCTTT
TRBJ2-7,TRBD2,once,TRBV5-1,CASSGTSGSGGEQYF,TGCGCCAGCAGCGGGACTAGCGGCTCCGGGGGGGAGCAGTACTTC
TRBJ2-2,TRBD2,.,TRBV5-1,CASSWRREVITGELFF,TGCGCCAGCAGCTGGCGGCGGGAGGTAATTACCGGGGAGCTGTTTTTT
TRBJ1-3,.,.,TRBV5-1,CASSFGTPGAGNTIYF,TGCGCCAGCAGCTTCGGCACCCCGGGCGCTGGAAACACCATATATTTT
TRBJ2-7,TRBD2,.,TRBV11-2,CASSLRPTFSGRAWYEQYF,TGTGCCAGCAGCTTAAGACCCACCTTCAGCGGGAGGGCCTGGTACGAGCAGTACTTC
TRBJ2-7,.,.,TRBV7-2,CASSLTRGSYEQYF,TGTGCCAGCAGCCTCACCCGGGGTTCCTACGAGCAGTACTTC
TRBJ2-1,.,.,TRBV7-9,CASSTGTHVLYSYNEQFF,TGTGCCAGCAGCACCGGGACTCACGTCCTTTACTCCTACAATGAGCAGTTCTTC
TRBJ2-5,.,.,TRBV10-3,CAISDMRDRQETQYF,TGTGCCATCAGTGATATGCGGGACCGGCAAGAGACCCAGTACTTC
TRBJ2-7,.,once,TRBV4-1,CASSHPGTHNSYEQYF,TGCGCCAGCAGCCACCCCGGGACTCACAACTCCTACGAGCAGTACTTC
TRBJ1-2,TRBD1,.,TRBV7-9,CASSLIGTDYYGYTF,TGTGCCAGCAGCTTAATAGGGACAGACTATTATGGCTACACCTTC
TRBJ2-7,.,.,TRBV5-6,CASSLRRIAPSYEQYF,TGTGCCAGCAGCTTGAGGCGGATTGCCCCCTCCTACGAGCAGTACTTC
TRBJ2-5,.,.,TRBV5-1,CASSLSGGQETQYF,TGCGCCAGCAGCTTAAGCGGAGGGCAAGAGACCCAGTACTTC
TRBJ1-2,.,.,TRBV28,CASSLDPPHYGYTF,TGTGCCAGCAGTTTGGATCCTCCCCACTATGGCTACACCTTC
TRBJ1-5,.,.,TRBV5-1,CASSLGGQGSQPQHF,TGCGCCAGCAGCTTGGGGGGGCAGGGAAGTCAGCCCCAGCATTTT
TRBJ1-3,.,.,TRBV18,CASSPGQTSGNTIYF,TGTGCCAGCTCACCAGGACAGACCTCTGGAAACACCATATATTTT
TRBJ2-3,TRBD2,.,TRBV5-1,CASSSGDYNTDTQYF,TGCGCCAGCAGCTCGGGGGACTACAACACAGATACGCAGTATTTT
TRBJ1-1,.,.,TRBV28,CASSSSTNTEAFF,TGTGCCAGCAGTTCCAGCACGAACACTGAAGCTTTCTTT
TRBJ2-7,.,.,TRBV5-4,CASSLDRYYEQYF,TGTGCCAGCAGCTTGGACCGTTACTACGAGCAGTACTTC
TRBJ2-1,.,once,TRBV5-8,CASSLIDRDRTYNEQFF,TGTGCCAGCAGCTTGATTGACCGGGACCGCACCTACAATGAGCAGTTCTTC
TRBJ2-3,.,.,TRBV5-1,CASSLEGRGTDTQYF,TGCGCCAGCAGCTTGGAGGGCAGGGGCACAGATACGCAGTATTTT
TRBJ2-1,TRBD2,.,TRBV6-5,CASRPLAVGYNEQFF,TGTGCCAGCAGACCGCTAGCGGTTGGTTATAATGAGCAGTTCTTC
TRBJ1-1,TRBD1,.,TRBV5-1,CASSQQGFTEAFF,TGCGCCAGCAGCCAACAGGGGTTCACTGAAGCTTTCTTT
TRBJ2-2,TRBD2,once,TRBV4-1,CASSQGPGGRATGELFF,TGCGCCAGCAGCCAGGGGCCCGGCGGGAGGGCCACCGGGGAGCTGTTTTTT
TRBJ1-2,TRBD1,.,TRBV6-6,CASSWTGGVDGYTF,TGTGCCAGCAGCTGGACAGGGGGCGTGGATGGCTACACCTTC
TRBJ2-3,.,.,TRBV2,CASSGLAEDTQYF,TGTGCCAGCAGTGGGCTAGCCGAAGATACGCAGTATTTT
TRBJ2-3,TRBD2,.,TRBV27,CASRPRLREAIDTQYF,TGTGCCAGCAGACCCCGTTTGCGGGAGGCCATAGATACGCAGTATTTT
TRBJ2-1,.,.,TRBV29-1,CSVTDRNEQFF,TGCAGCGTTACCGACCGCAATGAGCAGTTCTTC
TRBJ2-3,TRBD2,.,TRBV25-1,CASSEYAGGTDTQYF,TGTGCCAGCAGTGAATATGCGGGAGGCACAGATACGCAGTATTTT